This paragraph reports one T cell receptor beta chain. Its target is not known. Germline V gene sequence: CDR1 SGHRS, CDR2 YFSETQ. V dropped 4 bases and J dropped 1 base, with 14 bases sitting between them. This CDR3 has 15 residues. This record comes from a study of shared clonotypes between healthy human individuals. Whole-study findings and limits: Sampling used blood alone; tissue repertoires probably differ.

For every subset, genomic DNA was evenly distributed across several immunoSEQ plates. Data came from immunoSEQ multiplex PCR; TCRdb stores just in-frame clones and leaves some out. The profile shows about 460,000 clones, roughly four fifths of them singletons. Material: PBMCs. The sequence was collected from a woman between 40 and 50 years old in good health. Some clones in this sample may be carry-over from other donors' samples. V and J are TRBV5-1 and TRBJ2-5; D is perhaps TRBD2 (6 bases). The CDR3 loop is CASSPTPGLQETQYF. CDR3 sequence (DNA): TGCGCCAGCAGCCCGACGCCGGGACTCCAAGAGACCCAGTACTTC.